This T cell receptor beta chain originates from a study of Graves' ophthalmopathy and Graves' hyperthyroidism. Study-wide findings and caveats: The model predicted ophthalmopathy progression with roughly 70% sensitivity and less than 80% specificity. Using a 13-signature model, the authors split ophthalmopathy from stable hyperthyroidism, with around 85% sensitivity and roughly 83% specificity.

For this clonotype: Antigen: not known.

This CDR3 is built from 13 residues. CDR1 and CDR2 (germline): KGHSH, LQKENI. V lost 3 bases, J lost 8 bases, and 10 bases lay in between. Pregnancy or lactation, uncontrolled infections and other autoimmune diseases were grounds for excluding patients. CDR3 regions of TCR beta were amplified from RNA transcripts. First-round RT-PCR employed HTBI primers, with a second-round multiplex PCR after it. TCRdb re-called the multiplex PCR reads through MiXCR, storing one row per CDR3 protein. The repertoire consists of over a million distinct CDR3 sequences, with 35% to 45% occurring once and the leading ten covering 8.5% to 14%.

The sequenced material came from peripheral blood or thyroid tissue (not recorded which). This rearrangement joins TRBV18 to TRBJ1-4, with D possibly being TRBD1 (6 bases). The TCR was taken from an adult man with Graves' hyperthyroidism. The CDR3 protein is CASSPGQQEKLFF. The CDR3, as DNA: TGTGCCAGCTCACCGGGACAACAGGAAAAACTGTTTTTT.